This TCR beta chain derives from a study of T cell clones after liver transplantation. Overall study: Without induction therapy, subjects received standard immunosuppression until 12-24 months post-transplant.

This clone was counted between two and nine times. Its antigen remains unknown. Whole-study findings and limits: These preliminary findings come from unstandardized post-transplant sampling times.

CDR1 and CDR2 from the germline V gene are MNHNY and SVGAGI (reference sequence). The V end lost 2 bases, the J end lost 3 bases, and 13 bases lay between the germline ends. This CDR3 is 15 amino acids long. Alloreactive TCRbeta sequences came from sequencing proliferating CFSE-low cells in the MLR. Stimulators were graft donor PBMCs, splenocytes, lymph-node cells, or third-party PBMCs for pre-transplant recipient cells. TCRdb keeps only in-frame clones here, not all; method: immunoSEQ multiplex PCR. The data show 5,000 to 6,500 clones, 25% to 35% seen once. The sequence was collected from a human patient who received a liver transplant. Some T cells may originate from the graft donor. This rearrangement joins TRBV6-6 to TRBJ1-1, with D possibly matching TRBD1 (6 bases). Sequencing was carried out using CD4+ T cells from cultured PBMCs. The CDR3 reads CASSYRGYRDTEAFF. The CDR3 DNA is TGTGCCAGCAGTTACAGGGGGTACAGAGACACTGAAGCTTTCTTT.